Below, one T cell receptor beta chain is given with its context. Its specificity is unknown. Cells sorted by CD45RO/CCR7/CD25/CD127/CD95/CD27 comprised CD4+ naive, central memory, regulatory and stem cell-like memory cells. This entry comes from a study of beta chain features in type 1 diabetes. Study results and limitations: Within each of all four CD4+ subsets, Type 1 diabetes patients had TCRB CDR3s that were moderately but significantly shorter.

The CDR3 totals 13 residues. Germline V gene lookup returns CDR1 ENHRY and CDR2 SYGVKD. Trimming cost V 10 bases and J 4 bases, with 15 bases left between them. Since all of the isolated RNA was reverse transcribed, expressed TCRB transcripts were what got sequenced. An average about 3.6 million reads came from naive, central memory and regulatory T cell samples. Data came from immunoSEQ multiplex PCR; TCRdb stores just in-frame clones and leaves some out. The table records around 250,000 clones, roughly 14% of them present only once. The chain joins TRBV10-3 to TRBJ2-3; D unclear. Specimen: naive CD4+ T cells from blood. The clonotype was recovered from a middle-aged woman in good health. CDR3 DNA: TGTGCCACCGGGTCTTCGGCAGCAGATACGCAGTATTTT. This translates into CATGSSAADTQYF.